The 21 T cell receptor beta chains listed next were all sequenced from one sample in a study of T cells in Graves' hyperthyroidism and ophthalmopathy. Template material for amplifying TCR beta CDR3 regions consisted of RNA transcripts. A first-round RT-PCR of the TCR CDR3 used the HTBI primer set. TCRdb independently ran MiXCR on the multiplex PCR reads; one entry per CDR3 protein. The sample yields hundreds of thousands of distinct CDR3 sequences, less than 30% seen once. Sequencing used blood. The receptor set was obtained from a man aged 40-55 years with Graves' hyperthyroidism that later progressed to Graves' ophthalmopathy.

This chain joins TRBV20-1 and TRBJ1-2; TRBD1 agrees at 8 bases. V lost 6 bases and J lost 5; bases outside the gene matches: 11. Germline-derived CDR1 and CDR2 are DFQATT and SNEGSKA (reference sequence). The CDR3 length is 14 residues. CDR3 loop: CSAPLDRDLYGYTF. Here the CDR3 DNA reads TGCAGTGCCCCGCTGGACAGGGATCTTTATGGCTACACCTTC.

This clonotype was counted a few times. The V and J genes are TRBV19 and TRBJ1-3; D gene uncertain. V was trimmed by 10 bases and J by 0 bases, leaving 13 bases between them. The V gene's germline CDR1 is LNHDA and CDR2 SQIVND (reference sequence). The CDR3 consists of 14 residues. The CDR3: CATKKQHSGNTIYF. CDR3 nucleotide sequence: TGTGCCACTAAAAAACAGCACTCTGGAAACACCATATATTTT.

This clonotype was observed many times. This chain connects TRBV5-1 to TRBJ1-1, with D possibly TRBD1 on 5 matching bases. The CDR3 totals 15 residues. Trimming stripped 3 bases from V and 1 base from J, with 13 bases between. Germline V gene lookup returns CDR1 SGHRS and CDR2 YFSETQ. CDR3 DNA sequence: TGCGCCAGCAGCTGGGGGATAAGGGGGAACACTGAAGCTTTCTTT. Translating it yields CASSWGIRGNTEAFF.

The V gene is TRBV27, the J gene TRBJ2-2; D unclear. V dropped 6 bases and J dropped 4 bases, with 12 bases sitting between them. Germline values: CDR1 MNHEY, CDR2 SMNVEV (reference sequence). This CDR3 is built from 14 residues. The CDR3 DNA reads TGTGCCAGCAGGGACGATTTAGGCACCGGGGAGCTGTTTTTT. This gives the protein CASRDDLGTGELFF.

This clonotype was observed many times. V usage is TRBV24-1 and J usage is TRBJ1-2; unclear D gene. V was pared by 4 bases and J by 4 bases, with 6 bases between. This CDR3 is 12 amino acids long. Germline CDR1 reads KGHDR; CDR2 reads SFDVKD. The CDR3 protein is CATSEQRYGYTF. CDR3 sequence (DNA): TGTGCCACCAGTGAGCAGCGCTATGGCTACACCTTC.

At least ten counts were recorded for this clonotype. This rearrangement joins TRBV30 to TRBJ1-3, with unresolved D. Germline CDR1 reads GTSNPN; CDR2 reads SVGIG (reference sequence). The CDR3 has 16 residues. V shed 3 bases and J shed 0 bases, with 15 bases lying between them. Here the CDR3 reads CAWRPENSPSGNTIYF. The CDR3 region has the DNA TGTGCCTGGAGGCCAGAAAATTCACCCTCTGGAAACACCATATATTTT.

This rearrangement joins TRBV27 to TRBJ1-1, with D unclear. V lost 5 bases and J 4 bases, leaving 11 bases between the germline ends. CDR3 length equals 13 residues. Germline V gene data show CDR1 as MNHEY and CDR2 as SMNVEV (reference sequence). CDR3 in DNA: TGTGCCAGCAGTCCTACGGCAGCCACTGAAGCTTTCTTT. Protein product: CASSPTAATEAFF.

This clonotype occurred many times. This CDR3 reads CASSLRLGGRPSVLYEQYF. CDR3 coding DNA: TGTGCCAGCAGTTTACGGCTTGGTGGCAGACCGTCCGTCCTCTACGAGCAGTACTTC. The chain joins TRBV12-3 or TRBV12-4 to TRBJ2-7; no clear D gene. Deletions cut 2 bases from V and 3 bases from J, with 26 bases between. The CDR3 totals 19 residues.

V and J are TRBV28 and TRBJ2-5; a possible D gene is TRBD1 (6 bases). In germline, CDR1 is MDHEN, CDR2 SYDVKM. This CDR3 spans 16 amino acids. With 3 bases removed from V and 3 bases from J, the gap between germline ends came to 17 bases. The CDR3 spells CASSFQKEWTEETQYF. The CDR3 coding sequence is TGTGCCAGCAGTTTCCAGAAGGAGTGGACAGAAGAGACCCAGTACTTC.

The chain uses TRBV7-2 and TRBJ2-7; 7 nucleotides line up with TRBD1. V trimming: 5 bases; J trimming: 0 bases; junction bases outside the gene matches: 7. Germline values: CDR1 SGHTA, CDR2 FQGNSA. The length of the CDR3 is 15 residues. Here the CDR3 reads CASSVTGTDSYEQYF. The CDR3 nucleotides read TGTGCCAGCAGCGTCACCGGGACAGACTCCTACGAGCAGTACTTC.

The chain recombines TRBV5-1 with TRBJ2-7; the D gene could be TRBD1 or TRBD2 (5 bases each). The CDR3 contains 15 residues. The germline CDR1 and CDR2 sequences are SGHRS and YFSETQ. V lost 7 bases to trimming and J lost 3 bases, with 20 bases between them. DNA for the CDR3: TGCGCCAGCGGGGCAAGGGGACGGCGCCGCTACGAGCAGTACTTC. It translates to CASGARGRRRYEQYF. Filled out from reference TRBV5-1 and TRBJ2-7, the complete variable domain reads KAGVTQTPRYLIKTRGQQVTLSCSPISGHRSVSWYQQTPGQGLQFLFEYFSETQRNKGNFPGRFSGRQFSNSRSEMNVSTLELGDSALYLCASGARGRRRYEQYFGPGTRLTVT.

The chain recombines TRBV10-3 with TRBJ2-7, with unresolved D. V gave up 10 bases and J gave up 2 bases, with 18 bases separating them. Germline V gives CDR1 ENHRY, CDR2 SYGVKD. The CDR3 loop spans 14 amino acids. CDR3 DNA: TGTGCCAGCACATCATCCACAGTCCCCTACGAGCAGTACTTC. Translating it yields CASTSSTVPYEQYF.

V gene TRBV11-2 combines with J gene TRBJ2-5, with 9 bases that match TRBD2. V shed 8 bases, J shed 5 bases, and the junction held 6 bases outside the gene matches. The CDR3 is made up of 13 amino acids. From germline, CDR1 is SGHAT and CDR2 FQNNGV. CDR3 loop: CASGAGGVETQYF. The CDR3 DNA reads TGTGCCAGCGGGGCGGGGGGGGTGGAGACCCAGTACTTC.

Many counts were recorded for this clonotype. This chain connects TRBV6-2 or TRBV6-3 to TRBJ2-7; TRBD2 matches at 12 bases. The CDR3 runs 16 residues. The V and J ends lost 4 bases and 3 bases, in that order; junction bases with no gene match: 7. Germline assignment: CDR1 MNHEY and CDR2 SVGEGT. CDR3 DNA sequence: TGTGCCAGCAGTTTTACGACTAGCGGGGGAAACTACGAGCAGTACTTC. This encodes CASSFTTSGGNYEQYF.

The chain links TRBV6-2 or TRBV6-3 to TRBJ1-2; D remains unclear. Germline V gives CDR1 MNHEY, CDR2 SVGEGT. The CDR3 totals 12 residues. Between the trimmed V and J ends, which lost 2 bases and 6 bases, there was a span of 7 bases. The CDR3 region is CASSYDPDGYTF. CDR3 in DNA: TGTGCCAGCAGTTACGACCCCGATGGCTACACCTTC.

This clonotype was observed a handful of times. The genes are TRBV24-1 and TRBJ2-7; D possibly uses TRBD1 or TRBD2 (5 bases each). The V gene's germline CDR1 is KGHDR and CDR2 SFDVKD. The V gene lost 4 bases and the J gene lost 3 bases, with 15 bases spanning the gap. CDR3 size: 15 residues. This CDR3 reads CATSDPGKGVYEQYF. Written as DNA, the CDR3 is TGTGCCACCAGTGACCCCGGGAAAGGGGTCTACGAGCAGTACTTC.

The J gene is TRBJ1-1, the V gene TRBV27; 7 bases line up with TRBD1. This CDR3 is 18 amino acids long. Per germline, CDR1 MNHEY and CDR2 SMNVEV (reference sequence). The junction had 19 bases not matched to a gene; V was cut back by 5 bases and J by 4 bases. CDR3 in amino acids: CASSPYAPRWTGATEAFF. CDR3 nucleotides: TGTGCCAGCAGTCCCTACGCCCCCCGGTGGACAGGCGCCACTGAAGCTTTCTTT.

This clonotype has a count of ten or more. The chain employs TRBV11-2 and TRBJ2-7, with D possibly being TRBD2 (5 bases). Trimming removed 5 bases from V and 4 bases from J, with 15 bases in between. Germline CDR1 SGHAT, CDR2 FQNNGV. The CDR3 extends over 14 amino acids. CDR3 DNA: TGTGCCAGCAGCGGCCGAGGAGGCGGGTACGAGCAGTACTTC. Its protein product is CASSGRGGGYEQYF.

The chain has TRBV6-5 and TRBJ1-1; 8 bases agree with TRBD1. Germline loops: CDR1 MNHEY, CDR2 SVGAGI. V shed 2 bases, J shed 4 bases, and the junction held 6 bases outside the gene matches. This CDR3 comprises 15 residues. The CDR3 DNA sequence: TGTGCCAGCAGTTACACGGACAGGGAGGGCACTGAAGCTTTCTTT. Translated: CASSYTDREGTEAFF.

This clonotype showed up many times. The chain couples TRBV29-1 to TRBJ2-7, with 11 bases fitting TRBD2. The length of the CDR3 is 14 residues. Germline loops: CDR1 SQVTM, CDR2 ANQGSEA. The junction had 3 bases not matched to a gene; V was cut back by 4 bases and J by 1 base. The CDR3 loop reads CSVAGLAESYEQYF. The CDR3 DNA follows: TGCAGCGTTGCGGGACTAGCGGAGTCCTACGAGCAGTACTTC.

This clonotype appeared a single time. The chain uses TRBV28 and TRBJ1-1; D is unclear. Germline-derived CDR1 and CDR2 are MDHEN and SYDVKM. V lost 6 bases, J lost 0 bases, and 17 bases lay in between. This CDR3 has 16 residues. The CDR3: CASSPATQTLNTEAFF. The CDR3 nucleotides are TGTGCCAGCAGCCCGGCCACCCAGACGTTGAACACTGAAGCTTTCTTT.